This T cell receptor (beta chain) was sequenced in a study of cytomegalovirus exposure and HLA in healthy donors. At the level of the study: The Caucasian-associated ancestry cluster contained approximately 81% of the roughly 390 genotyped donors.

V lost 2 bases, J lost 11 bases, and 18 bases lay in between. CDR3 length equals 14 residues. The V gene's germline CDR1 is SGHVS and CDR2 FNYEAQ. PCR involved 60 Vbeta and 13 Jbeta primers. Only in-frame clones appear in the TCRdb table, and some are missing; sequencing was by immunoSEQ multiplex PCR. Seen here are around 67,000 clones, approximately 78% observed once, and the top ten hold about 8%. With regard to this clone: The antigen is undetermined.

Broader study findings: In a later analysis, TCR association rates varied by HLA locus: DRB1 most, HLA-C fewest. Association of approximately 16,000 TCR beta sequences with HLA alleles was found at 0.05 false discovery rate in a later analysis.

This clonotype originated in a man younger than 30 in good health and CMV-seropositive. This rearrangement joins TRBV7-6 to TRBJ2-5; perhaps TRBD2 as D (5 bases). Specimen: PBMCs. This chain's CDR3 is CASSLSPELGEQYF. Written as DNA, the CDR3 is TGTGCCAGCAGCTTATCGCCCGAGCTTGGGGAGCAGTACTTC.